This T cell receptor beta chain was captured in a study of blood T cell repertoires in COVID-19. The overall study: Acute-phase and convalescent COVID-19 samples originated in the United States, Italy and Spain.

Germline V gene lookup returns CDR1 SGHNT and CDR2 YENEEA. After removal of 3 bases from V and 3 bases from J, the junction contained 3 bases not matched to a gene. This CDR3 contains 15 residues. Data came from immunoSEQ multiplex PCR; TCRdb stores just in-frame clones and leaves some out. The sample has approximately 100,000 clones, about 85% seen once; the top ten hold roughly 40%. Specimen: peripheral blood. The chain joins TRBV11-3 to TRBJ2-2, with 8 bases fitting TRBD1. The receptor comes from an older man with acute or convalescent COVID-19. CDR3 DNA sequence: TGTGCCAGCAGCTTCAGGGGGCAGGACACCGGGGAGCTGTTTTTT. Its protein is CASSFRGQDTGELFF.